The 18 T cell receptor beta chains below were found in one sample sequenced in a study of blood T cell repertoires in COVID-19 (dated by TCRdb to the early 2020s). Library prep was done by the immunoSEQ multiplex PCR assay. TCRdb carries this immuneACCESS record with in-frame sequences only. Its versions omit some clonotypes, under half of them owing to an unresolved V gene in the studies checked, with the rest unexplained. Here the sample has a few hundred thousand clones; 90% occur a single time. About 7% of the sample is held by the ten biggest clonotypes. The sample consisted of peripheral blood. All receptors come from a woman aged 30 to 39 with COVID-19, enrolled during active disease.

The V and J genes are TRBV4-2 and TRBJ1-1; D gene unclear. The germline CDR1 and CDR2 sequences are LGHNA and YNFKEQ. The CDR3 contains 14 residues. Trimming removed 0 bases from V and 4 bases from J, with 9 bases in between. Here the CDR3 DNA reads TGTGCCAGCAGCCAAGAGAAAGTGAGCACTGAAGCTTTCTTT. Amino acids: CASSQEKVSTEAFF.

The chain combines TRBV21-1 with TRBJ1-1; the table's D call, TRBD1, was not checked against the DNA. TRBV21-1 is labeled a pseudogene. CDR3 length: 14 amino acids. The CDR3, as DNA: TGTGCCAGCACCCCGAGGGGGAGACAAGCTGAAGCTTTCTTT. Translated, it gives CASTPRGRQAEAFF.

J is TRBJ1-3 and V is TRBV18; D is undetermined. Germline-derived CDR1 and CDR2 are KGHSH and LQKENI. V was cut by 3 bases and J by 0 bases, with 9 bases left in between. This CDR3 spans 15 amino acids. The CDR3 bases are TGTGCCAGCTCACCTCAGGCTCTCTCTGGAAACACCATATATTTT. Translation gives CASSPQALSGNTIYF.

This chain links TRBV7-9 with TRBJ1-2, with 10 bases matching TRBD1. V lost 6 bases and J lost 7; bases outside the gene matches: 23. Germline V CDR1 and CDR2: SEHNR, FQNEAQ (reference sequence). The length of the CDR3 is 19 residues. The CDR3 region has the DNA TGTGCCAGCAGTGAACTGGGGACAGGGGATCCACCGGTGTTTCGTGGCTACACCTTC. Amino acids: CASSELGTGDPPVFRGYTF.

The chain recombines TRBV27 with TRBJ1-1, with D tentatively TRBD1 (6 bases). Trimming left V 8 bases short and J 0 bases short, with 10 bases between. Germline CDR1 is MNHEY and CDR2 is SMNVEV (reference sequence). The CDR3 has 13 amino acids. DNA of the CDR3: TGTGCCAGCCCCCGGGACATGAACACTGAAGCTTTCTTT. Its translation: CASPRDMNTEAFF.

The rearrangement links TRBV7-2 to TRBJ1-6, with D possibly matching TRBD1 (5 bases). From germline, CDR1 is SGHTA and CDR2 FQGNSA. The CDR3 sequence is 15 residues long. Trimming left V 4 bases short and J 5 bases short, with 12 bases between. The CDR3 DNA is TGTGCCAGCAGCTCTCAGCGGGGGAATAATTCACCCCTCCACTTT. The encoded protein is CASSSQRGNNSPLHF. The full variable domain, in which reference TRBV7-2 and TRBJ1-6 provide the parts outside the CDR3, is GAGVSQSPSNKVTEKGKDVELRCDPISGHTALYWYRQSLGQGLEFLIYFQGNSAPDKSGLPSDRFSAERTGGSVSTLTIQRTQQEDSAVYLCASSSQRGNNSPLHFGNGTRLTVT.

This clone showed up just a few times. The V gene is TRBV4-1, the J gene TRBJ2-7; 16 bases match TRBD2. CDR1 is MGHRA, CDR2 YSYEKL, per germline. This CDR3 region has 19 residues. J was trimmed by 2 bases and V by 1 base; bases with no gene match: 8. CDR3 sequence (DNA): TGCGCCAGCAGCCAAGGTCTCGCCGGGACTAGCGGGAGGGCCTACGAGCAGTACTTC. Encoded protein: CASSQGLAGTSGRAYEQYF.

The chain combines TRBV13 with TRBJ2-3; perhaps TRBD1 as D (5 bases). The CDR3 covers 13 residues. The germline V and J ends were trimmed by 5 bases and 2 bases, with 8 bases remaining between them. CDR1 and CDR2 from the germline V gene are PRHDT and FYEKMQ (reference sequence). CDR3 amino acids: CASSARVTDTQYF. The CDR3 DNA sequence: TGTGCCAGCAGCGCCAGGGTCACAGATACGCAGTATTTT.

This rearrangement joins TRBV4-3 to TRBJ1-2, with D maybe TRBD1 (5 bases). Per the germline V gene, CDR1 is LGHNA and CDR2 is YSLEER. V gave up 1 base and J gave up 6 bases, with 12 bases separating them. The CDR3 covers 14 residues. This CDR3 reads CASSQGRGANGYTF. As DNA, the CDR3 is TGCGCCAGCAGCCAAGGGAGGGGCGCGAATGGCTACACCTTC.

This clone has a single count. The rearrangement joins TRBV29-1 to TRBJ1-1; D perhaps matches TRBD1 (6 bases). The CDR3 length is 12 residues. Germline CDR1 SQVTM, CDR2 ANQGSEA. Trimming stripped 6 bases from V and 5 bases from J, with 13 bases between. The CDR3 region is CSVNRVGTEAFF. The CDR3 DNA reads as TGCAGCGTAAACAGGGTGGGGACTGAAGCTTTCTTT.

The chain combines TRBV15 with TRBJ2-6; TRBD1 agrees at 8 bases. This CDR3 spans 19 amino acids. V shed 5 bases, J shed 2 bases, and the junction held 14 bases outside the gene matches. Germline lookup yields CDR1 LNHNV and CDR2 YYDKDF (reference sequence). The CDR3 region is CATSRWTGRPTPGANVLTF. In DNA, the CDR3 is TGTGCCACCAGCCGATGGACAGGGAGGCCTACGCCTGGGGCCAACGTCCTGACTTTC.

The gene calls are TRBV28 and TRBJ2-7; D ambiguous. The CDR3 covers 13 residues. Trimming cost V 4 bases and J 3 bases, with 10 bases left between them. From germline, CDR1 is MDHEN and CDR2 SYDVKM. CDR3 region: CASSSRASYEQYF. The CDR3 coding sequence is TGTGCCAGCAGTTCCCGAGCGAGCTACGAGCAGTACTTC. Supplemented by reference TRBV28 and TRBJ2-7, the full variable domain reads DVKVTQSSRYLVKRTGEKVFLECVQDMDHENMFWYRQDPGLGLRLIYFSYDVKMKEKGDIPEGYSVSREKKERFSLILESASTNQTSMYLCASSSRASYEQYFGPGTRLTVT.

The chain links TRBV24-1 to TRBJ2-2; tentatively, D is TRBD2 (5 bases). This CDR3 contains 14 residues. Between the trimmed V and J ends, which lost 5 bases and 2 bases, there was a span of 8 bases. The germline V gene encodes CDR1 KGHDR and CDR2 SFDVKD. The CDR3 sequence is CATSARTNTGELFF. The CDR3 DNA sequence: TGTGCCACCAGTGCCCGGACTAACACCGGGGAGCTGTTTTTT.

The chain uses TRBV28 and TRBJ1-4, with D uncertain. Germline V lookup: CDR1 MDHEN, CDR2 SYDVKM. Trimming left V 3 bases short and J 11 bases short, with 10 bases between. This CDR3 contains 12 residues. The CDR3 sequence is CASSFSSVKLFF. The DNA for the CDR3 is TGTGCCAGCAGTTTTTCTTCAGTTAAACTGTTTTTT.

This sequence joins TRBV23-1 and TRBJ1-5, with 8 nucleotides matching TRBD1. TRBV23-1 is known as an ORF, though its function is uncertain. The V segment lost 0 bases and the J segment 2 bases; nucleotides outside the gene matches: 6. CDR3 size: 17 residues. This CDR3 reads CASSQSRTGYGNQPQHF. The CDR3 nucleotides read TGCGCCAGCAGTCAATCTAGGACAGGGTACGGCAATCAGCCCCAGCATTTT.

The chain has TRBV25-1 and TRBJ2-7; perhaps TRBD1 as D (6 bases). V lost 2 bases and J 7 bases, leaving 12 bases between the germline ends. Germline V gene sequence: CDR1 MGHDK, CDR2 SYGVNS. This CDR3 region has 13 residues. For the CDR3, the DNA is TGTGCCAGCAGTGAACCAGGGGTGGGGGAGCAGTACTTC. This codes for CASSEPGVGEQYF.

The rearrangement links TRBV27 to TRBJ2-7; 12 nucleotides line up with TRBD1. V shed 5 bases and J 5 bases; nucleotides not matched to a gene: 7. In germline, CDR1 is MNHEY, CDR2 SMNVEV (reference sequence). The CDR3 has 15 amino acids. The CDR3 DNA is TGTGCCAGCAGTGCTAGCCGGGACAGGGGGCACGAGCAGTACTTC. Its protein product is CASSASRDRGHEQYF.

This clone was seen a handful of times. V is TRBV23-1 and J is TRBJ1-5, with 10 bases matching TRBD1. TRBV23-1 is filed as an ORF, its function uncertain. The CDR3 spans 15 residues. V trimming: 7 bases; J trimming: 4 bases; junction bases outside the gene matches: 7. CDR3 region: CASKKGQGGNQPQHF. The CDR3 bases are TGCGCCAGCAAGAAAGGACAGGGGGGGAATCAGCCCCAGCATTTT.